This T cell receptor (beta chain) emerged from a study of blood T cell repertoires in COVID-19. Study context: The analysed material was cDNA or gDNA that came from T cells, B-cell-depleted T cells, or PBMCs.

In the source study's methods: Cell counts per sample came from amplifying reference gene primers. The data were produced by immunoSEQ multiplex PCR, yet TCRdb's version contains in-frame clones alone and is incomplete. That table supplies the V and J calls and clone size; D and trimming were determined from the DNA. The sample carries under 450,000 clones, approximately 86% recorded once. The CDR3 sequence is 13 residues long. The V end lost 6 bases, the J end lost 0 bases, and 8 bases lay between the germline ends. Germline V gene lookup returns CDR1 ENHRY and CDR2 SYGVKD. Seattle cases were enrolled at active infection and followed longitudinally.

The TCR was taken from a woman aged 60-75 years with COVID-19, enrolled during active disease. This sequence joins TRBV10-3 and TRBJ1-1; D unclear. The sample was peripheral blood. CDR3: CAIRPHLNTEAFF. The CDR3 DNA follows: TGTGCCATCAGGCCACACCTGAACACTGAAGCTTTCTTT.